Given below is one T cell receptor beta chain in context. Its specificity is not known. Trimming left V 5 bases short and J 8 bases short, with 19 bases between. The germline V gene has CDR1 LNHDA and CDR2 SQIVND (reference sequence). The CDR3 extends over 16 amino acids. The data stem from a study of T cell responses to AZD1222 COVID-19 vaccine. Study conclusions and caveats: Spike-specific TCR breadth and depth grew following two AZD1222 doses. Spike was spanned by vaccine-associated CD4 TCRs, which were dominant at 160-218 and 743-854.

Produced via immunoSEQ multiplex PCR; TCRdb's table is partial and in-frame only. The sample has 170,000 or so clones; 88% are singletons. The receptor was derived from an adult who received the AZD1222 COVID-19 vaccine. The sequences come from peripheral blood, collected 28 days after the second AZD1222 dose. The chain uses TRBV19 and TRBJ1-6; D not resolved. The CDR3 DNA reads TGTGCCAGTAGTCCCCGACTAAATGATTGGGATTCACCCCTCCACTTT. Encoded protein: CASSPRLNDWDSPLHF.